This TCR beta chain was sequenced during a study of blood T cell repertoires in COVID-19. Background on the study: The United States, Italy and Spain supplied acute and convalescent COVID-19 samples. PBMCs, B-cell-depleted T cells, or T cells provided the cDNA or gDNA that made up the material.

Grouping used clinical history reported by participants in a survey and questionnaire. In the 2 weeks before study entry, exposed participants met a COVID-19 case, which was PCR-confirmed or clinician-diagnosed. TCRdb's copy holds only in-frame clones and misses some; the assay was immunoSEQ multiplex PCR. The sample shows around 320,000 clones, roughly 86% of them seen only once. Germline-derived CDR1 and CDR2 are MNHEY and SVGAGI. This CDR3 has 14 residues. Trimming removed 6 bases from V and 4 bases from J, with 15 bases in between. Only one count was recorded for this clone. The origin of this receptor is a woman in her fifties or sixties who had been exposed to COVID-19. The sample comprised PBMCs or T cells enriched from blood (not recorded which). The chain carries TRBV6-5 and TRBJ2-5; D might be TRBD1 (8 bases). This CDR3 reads CASRPTGGGETQYF. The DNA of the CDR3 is TGTGCCAGCAGACCAACAGGGGGGGGAGAGACCCAGTACTTC.